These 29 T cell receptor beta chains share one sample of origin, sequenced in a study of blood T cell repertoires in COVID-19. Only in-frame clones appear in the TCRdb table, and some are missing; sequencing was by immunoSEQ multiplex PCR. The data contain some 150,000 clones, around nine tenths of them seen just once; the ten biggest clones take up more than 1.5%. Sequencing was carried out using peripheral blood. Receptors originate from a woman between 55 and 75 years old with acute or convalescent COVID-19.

CDR3 nucleotides: TGTGCCAGCAGTCCGGACAGGGGGAGTGAACTGTTTTTT. Translated, it gives CASSPDRGSELFF. This rearrangement joins TRBV2 to TRBJ1-4, with 10 bases aligning to TRBD1. Trimming removed 5 bases from V and 12 bases from J; junction bases left unmatched: 6. The CDR3 has 13 amino acids. Germline lookup yields CDR1 SNHLY and CDR2 FYNNEI.

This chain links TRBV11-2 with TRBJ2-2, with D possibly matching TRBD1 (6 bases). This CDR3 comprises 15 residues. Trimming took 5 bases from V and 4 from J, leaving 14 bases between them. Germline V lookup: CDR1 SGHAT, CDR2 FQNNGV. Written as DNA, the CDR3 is TGTGCCAGCAGCCCGACAGGAATTTTCACCGGGGAGCTGTTTTTT. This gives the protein CASSPTGIFTGELFF.

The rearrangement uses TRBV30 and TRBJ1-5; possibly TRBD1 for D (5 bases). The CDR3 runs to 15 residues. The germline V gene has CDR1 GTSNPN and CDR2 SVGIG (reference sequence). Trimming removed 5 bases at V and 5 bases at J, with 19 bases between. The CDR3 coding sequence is TGTGCCTGGGCGGTCCAGGCAGGGTTTGATCAGCCCCAGCATTTT. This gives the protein CAWAVQAGFDQPQHF.

DNA for the CDR3: TGTGCCAGTAGCGGGGTCGCCTTAAGTAGCACAGATACGCAGTATTTT. Protein sequence: CASSGVALSSTDTQYF. This chain uses TRBV19 with TRBJ2-3, with a tentative D call TRBD2 (5 bases). In germline, CDR1 is LNHDA, CDR2 SQIVND (reference sequence). CDR3 length equals 16 residues. V was shortened by 6 bases and J by 0 bases, with 16 bases between the two germline ends.

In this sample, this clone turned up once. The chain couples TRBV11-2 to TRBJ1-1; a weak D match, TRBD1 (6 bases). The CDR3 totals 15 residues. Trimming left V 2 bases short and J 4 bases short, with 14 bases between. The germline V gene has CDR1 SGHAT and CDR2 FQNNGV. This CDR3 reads CASSLFGQGGTEAFF. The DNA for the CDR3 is TGTGCCAGCAGCTTATTTGGTCAAGGGGGCACTGAAGCTTTCTTT.

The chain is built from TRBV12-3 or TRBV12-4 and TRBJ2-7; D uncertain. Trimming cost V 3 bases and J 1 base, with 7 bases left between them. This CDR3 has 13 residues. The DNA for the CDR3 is TGTGCCAGCAGTTTCATGTTTTCCTACGAGCAGTACTTC. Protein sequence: CASSFMFSYEQYF.

CDR3 nucleotide sequence: TGCGCCAGCAGCGCTGGCCAGGGGGCACAGCCCCAGCATTTT. Amino acids: CASSAGQGAQPQHF. The J gene is TRBJ1-5, the V gene TRBV5-1, with TRBD1 matching 8 bases. The CDR3 spans 14 residues. In germline, CDR1 is SGHRS, CDR2 YFSETQ. Trimming removed 4 bases from V and 7 bases from J; junction bases left unmatched: 7.

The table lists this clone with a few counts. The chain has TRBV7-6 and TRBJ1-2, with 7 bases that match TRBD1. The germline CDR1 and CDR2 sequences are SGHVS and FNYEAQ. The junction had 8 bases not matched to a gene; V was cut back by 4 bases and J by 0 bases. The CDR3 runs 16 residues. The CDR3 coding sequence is TGTGCCAGCAGCTCCCCGGACGGGACAGCTAACTATGGCTACACCTTC. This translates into CASSSPDGTANYGYTF.

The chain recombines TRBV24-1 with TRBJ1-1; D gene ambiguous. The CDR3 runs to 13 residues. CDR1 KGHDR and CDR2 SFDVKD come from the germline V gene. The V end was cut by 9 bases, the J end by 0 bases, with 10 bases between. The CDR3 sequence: CATSRGLNTEAFF. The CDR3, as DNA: TGTGCCACCTCCCGGGGATTGAACACTGAAGCTTTCTTT.

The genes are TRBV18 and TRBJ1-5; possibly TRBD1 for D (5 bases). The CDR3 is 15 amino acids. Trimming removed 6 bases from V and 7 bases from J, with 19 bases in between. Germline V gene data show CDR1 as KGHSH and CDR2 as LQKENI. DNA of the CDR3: TGTGCCAGCTCGCCGGGACTGGGGCACGAGCAGCCCCAGCATTTT. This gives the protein CASSPGLGHEQPQHF.

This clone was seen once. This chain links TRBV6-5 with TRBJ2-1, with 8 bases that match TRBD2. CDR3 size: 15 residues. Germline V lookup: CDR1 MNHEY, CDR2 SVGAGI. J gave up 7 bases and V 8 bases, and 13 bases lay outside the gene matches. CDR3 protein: CASVGAAGGENEQFF. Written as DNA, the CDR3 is TGTGCCAGCGTGGGTGCCGCGGGGGGCGAAAATGAGCAGTTCTTC.

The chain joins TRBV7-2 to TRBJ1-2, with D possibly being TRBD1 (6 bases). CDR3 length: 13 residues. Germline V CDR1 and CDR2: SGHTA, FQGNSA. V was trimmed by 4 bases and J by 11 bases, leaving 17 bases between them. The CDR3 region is CASSSLLTGRYTF. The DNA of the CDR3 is TGTGCCAGCAGCTCCCTACTTACAGGGAGATACACCTTC.

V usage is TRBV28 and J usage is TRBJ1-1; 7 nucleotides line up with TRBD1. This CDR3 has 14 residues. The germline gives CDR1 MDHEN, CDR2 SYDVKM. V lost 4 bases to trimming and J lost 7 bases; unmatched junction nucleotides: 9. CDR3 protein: CASSSPRQGGEAFF. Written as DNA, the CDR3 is TGTGCCAGCAGTTCTCCGAGACAGGGCGGTGAAGCTTTCTTT.

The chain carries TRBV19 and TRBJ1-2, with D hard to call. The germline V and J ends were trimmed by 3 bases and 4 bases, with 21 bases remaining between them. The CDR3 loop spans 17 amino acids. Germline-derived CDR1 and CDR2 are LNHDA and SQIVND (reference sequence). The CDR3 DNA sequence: TGTGCCAGTAGTATTGATCTGCAGACACAAGAAGCCTATGGCTACACCTTC. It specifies CASSIDLQTQEAYGYTF. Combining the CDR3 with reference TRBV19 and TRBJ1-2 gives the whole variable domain DGGITQSPKYLFRKEGQNVTLSCEQNLNHDAMYWYRQDPGQGLRLIYYSQIVNDFQKGDIAEGYSVSREKKESFPLTVTSAQKNPTAFYLCASSIDLQTQEAYGYTFGSGTRLTVV.

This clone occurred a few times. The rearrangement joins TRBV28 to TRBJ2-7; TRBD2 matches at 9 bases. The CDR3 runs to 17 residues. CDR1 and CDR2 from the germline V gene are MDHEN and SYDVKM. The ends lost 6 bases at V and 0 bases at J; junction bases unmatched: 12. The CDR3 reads CASSNLIIAGDSYEQYF. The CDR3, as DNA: TGTGCCAGCAGCAACCTCATTATAGCGGGGGACTCCTACGAGCAGTACTTC. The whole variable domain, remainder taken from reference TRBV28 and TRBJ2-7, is DVKVTQSSRYLVKRTGEKVFLECVQDMDHENMFWYRQDPGLGLRLIYFSYDVKMKEKGDIPEGYSVSREKKERFSLILESASTNQTSMYLCASSNLIIAGDSYEQYFGPGTRLTVT.

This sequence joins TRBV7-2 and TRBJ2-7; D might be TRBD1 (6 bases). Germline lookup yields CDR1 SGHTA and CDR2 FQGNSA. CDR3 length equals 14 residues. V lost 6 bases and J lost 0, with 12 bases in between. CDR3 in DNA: TGTGCCAGCAGAATACAGGGAGTCTCCTACGAGCAGTACTTC. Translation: CASRIQGVSYEQYF.

The CDR3 DNA follows: TGTGCCAGCAAAGGGACATCCTACGAGCAGTACTTC. It codes for CASKGTSYEQYF. The chain joins TRBV11-1 to TRBJ2-7; tentatively, D is TRBD1 (6 bases). The CDR3 loop spans 12 amino acids. Germline V CDR1 and CDR2: SGHAT, FQDESV (reference sequence). V was clipped by 7 bases and J by 1 base, with 8 bases between them.

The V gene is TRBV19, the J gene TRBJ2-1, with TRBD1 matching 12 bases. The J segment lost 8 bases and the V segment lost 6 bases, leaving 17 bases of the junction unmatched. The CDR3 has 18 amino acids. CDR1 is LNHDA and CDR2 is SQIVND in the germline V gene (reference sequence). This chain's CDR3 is CASSIMVSGGQGAYEQFF. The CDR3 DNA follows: TGTGCCAGTAGCATAATGGTGTCTGGGGGACAGGGGGCATATGAGCAGTTCTTC.

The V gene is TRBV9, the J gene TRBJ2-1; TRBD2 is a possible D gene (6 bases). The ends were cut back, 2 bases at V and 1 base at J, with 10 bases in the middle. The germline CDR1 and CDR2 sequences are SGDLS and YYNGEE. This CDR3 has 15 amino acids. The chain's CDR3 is CASSVPGGSYNEQFF. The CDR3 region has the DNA TGTGCCAGCAGCGTCCCCGGGGGTTCCTACAATGAGCAGTTCTTC. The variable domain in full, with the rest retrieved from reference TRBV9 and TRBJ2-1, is DSGVTQTPKHLITATGQRVTLRCSPRSGDLSVYWYQQSLDQGLQFLIQYYNGEERAKGNILERFSAQQFPDLHSELNLSSLELGDSALYFCASSVPGGSYNEQFFGPGTRLTVL.

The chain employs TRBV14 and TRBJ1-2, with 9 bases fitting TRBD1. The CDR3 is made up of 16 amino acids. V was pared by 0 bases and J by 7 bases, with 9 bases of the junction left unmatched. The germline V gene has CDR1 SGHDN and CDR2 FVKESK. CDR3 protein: CASSQELYGTGTGYTF. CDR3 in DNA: TGTGCCAGCAGCCAAGAATTGTATGGGACAGGGACTGGCTACACCTTC.

CDR3 in DNA: TGTGCCAGCAGCCCCGGGACAGGGAGGGTTGGAGCCAAAAACATTCAGTACTTC. It is translated as CASSPGTGRVGAKNIQYF. The rearrangement uses TRBV11-2 and TRBJ2-4; 9 bases are a match to TRBD1. V dropped 5 bases and J dropped 0; count of bases not matched to a gene: 11. CDR3 length: 18 residues. Germline V gives CDR1 SGHAT, CDR2 FQNNGV.

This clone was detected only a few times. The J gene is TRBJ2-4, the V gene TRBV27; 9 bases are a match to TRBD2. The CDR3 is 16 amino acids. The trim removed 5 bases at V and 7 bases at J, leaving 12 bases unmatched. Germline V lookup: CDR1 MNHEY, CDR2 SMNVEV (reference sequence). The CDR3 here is CASSRLAGEIKNIQYF. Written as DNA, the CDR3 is TGTGCCAGCAGTAGATTAGCGGGGGAAATAAAGAACATTCAGTACTTC.

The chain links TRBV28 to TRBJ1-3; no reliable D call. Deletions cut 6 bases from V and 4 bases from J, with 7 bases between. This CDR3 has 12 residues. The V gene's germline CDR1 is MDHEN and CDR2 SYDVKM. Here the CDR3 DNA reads TGTGCCAGCAGAGTGACAGGAAACACCATATATTTT. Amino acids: CASRVTGNTIYF.

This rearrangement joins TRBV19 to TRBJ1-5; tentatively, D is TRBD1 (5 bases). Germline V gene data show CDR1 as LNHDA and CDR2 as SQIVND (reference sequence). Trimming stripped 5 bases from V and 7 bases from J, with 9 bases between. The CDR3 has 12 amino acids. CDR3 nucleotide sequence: TGTGCCAGTAGTTTGGGGCAACAGCCCCAGCATTTT. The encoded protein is CASSLGQQPQHF.

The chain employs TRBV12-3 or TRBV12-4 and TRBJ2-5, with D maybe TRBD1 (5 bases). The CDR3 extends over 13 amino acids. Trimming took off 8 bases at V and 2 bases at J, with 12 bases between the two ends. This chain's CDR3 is CASGASVQETQYF. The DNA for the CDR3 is TGTGCCAGCGGGGCATCGGTGCAAGAGACCCAGTACTTC.

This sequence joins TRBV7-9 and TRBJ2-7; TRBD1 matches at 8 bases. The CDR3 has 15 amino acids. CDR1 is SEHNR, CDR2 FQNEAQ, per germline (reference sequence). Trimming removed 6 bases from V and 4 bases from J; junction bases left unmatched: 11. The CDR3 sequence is CASSPQDRAKYEQYF. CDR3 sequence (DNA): TGTGCCAGCAGTCCTCAGGACAGGGCAAAATACGAGCAGTACTTC.

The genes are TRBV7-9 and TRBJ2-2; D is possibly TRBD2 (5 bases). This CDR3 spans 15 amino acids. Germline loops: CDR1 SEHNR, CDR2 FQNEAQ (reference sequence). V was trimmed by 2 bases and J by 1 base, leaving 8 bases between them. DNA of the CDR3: TGTGCCAGCAGCTTATTACGGGAGAACACCGGGGAGCTGTTTTTT. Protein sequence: CASSLLRENTGELFF. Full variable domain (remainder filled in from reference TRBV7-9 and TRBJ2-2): DTGVSQNPRHKITKRGQNVTFRCDPISEHNRLYWYRQTLGQGPEFLTYFQNEAQLEKSRLLSDRFSAERPKGSFSTLEIQRTEQGDSAMYLCASSLLRENTGELFFGEGSRLTVL.

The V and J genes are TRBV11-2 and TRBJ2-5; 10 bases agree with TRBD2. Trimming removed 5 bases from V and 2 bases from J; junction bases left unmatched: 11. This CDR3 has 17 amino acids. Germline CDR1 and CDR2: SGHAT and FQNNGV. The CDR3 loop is CASSRMAAGGIQETQYF. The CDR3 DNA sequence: TGTGCCAGCAGCCGCATGGCAGCGGGGGGGATTCAAGAGACCCAGTACTTC.

CDR3 DNA: TGTGCCAGCACCGGACACCCGAACACTGAAGCTTTCTTT. This translates into CASTGHPNTEAFF. The J gene is TRBJ1-1, the V gene TRBV6-5; the D gene is possibly TRBD1 (5 bases). Trimming took 7 bases from V and 1 from J, leaving 10 bases between them. Germline V gene sequence: CDR1 MNHEY, CDR2 SVGAGI. The CDR3 spans 13 residues.